These T cell receptor beta chains were read from a single sample in a study of cytomegalovirus exposure and HLA in healthy donors. Assay: immunoSEQ multiplex PCR; the TCRdb copy retains only in-frame clones and omits some. The sample carries tens of thousands of clones, around 76% recorded once. Sequences were obtained from PBMCs. All receptors come from a woman in her twenties or thirties in good health and CMV-seropositive. The CDR3 runs from the conserved cysteine through the conserved F or W. A D gene is named only where the DNA matches it firmly. Size is omitted from some rows. Given values are once, few, many or a class for expanded clones.

TRBV9	-	-	TRBJ2-6	CASSVAGTGANVLTF	TGTGCCAGCAGCGTAGCGGGAACTGGGGCCAACGTCCTGACTTTC
TRBV7-2	TRBD1	-	TRBJ1-5	CATDRGSQPQHF	TGTGCCACCGACAGGGGATCTCAGCCCCAGCATTTT
TRBV7-9	TRBD2	-	TRBJ2-7	CASSLGGGRVNEQYF	TGTGCCAGCAGCTTAGGTGGCGGGAGAGTCAACGAGCAGTACTTC
TRBV7-6	-	few	TRBJ1-1	CASSSSVNTEAFF	TGTGCCAGCAGCTCCTCAGTGAACACTGAAGCTTTCTTT
TRBV30	-	few	TRBJ2-7	CAWKPEYYEQYF	TGTGCCTGGAAGCCCGAATACTACGAGCAGTACTTC
TRBV29-1	TRBD2	-	TRBJ2-3	CSVAGPNSSGQSTDTQYF	TGCAGCGTTGCTGGTCCCAACTCTAGCGGTCAAAGCACAGATACGCAGTATTTT
TRBV27	TRBD2	-	TRBJ2-5	CASSPSGGGIETQYF	TGTGCCAGCAGTCCCAGCGGGGGGGGAATTGAGACCCAGTACTTC
TRBV18	TRBD2	-	TRBJ2-7	CASSPPGGSPSEQYF	TGTGCCAGCTCACCACCGGGCGGGAGTCCGAGTGAGCAGTACTTC
TRBV6-5	-	once	TRBJ1-1	CASSYSFGGNTEAFF	TGTGCCAGCAGTTACTCGTTTGGCGGGAACACTGAAGCTTTCTTT
TRBV2	TRBD2	few	TRBJ2-3	CASGGREGYTDTQYF	TGTGCCAGCGGAGGGCGGGAGGGGTACACAGATACGCAGTATTTT
TRBV9	-	-	TRBJ2-5	CASSIGQQETQYF	TGTGCCAGCAGCATCGGACAGCAAGAGACCCAGTACTTC
TRBV10-2	-	-	TRBJ2-7	CASSVGRVVAYEQYF	TGCGCCAGCAGTGTAGGCAGGGTCGTGGCCTACGAGCAGTACTTC
TRBV5-1	TRBD2	once	TRBJ2-7	CASSFFMGLAGVDEQYF	TGCGCCAGCAGCTTTTTTATGGGGTTAGCGGGAGTGGACGAGCAGTACTTC
TRBV10-2	TRBD1	-	TRBJ1-1	CASYRGGTEAFF	TGCGCCAGCTACAGGGGAGGCACTGAAGCTTTCTTT
TRBV4-1	TRBD2	once	TRBJ2-7	CASSPGLGGYEQYF	TGCGCCAGCAGCCCGGGACTAGGGGGCTACGAGCAGTACTTC
TRBV10-2	-	-	TRBJ2-7	CATRQGTADEQYF	TGCGCCACCCGGCAGGGAACGGCGGACGAGCAGTACTTC
TRBV6-1	TRBD2	-	TRBJ2-3	CASSGGTSGTTQYF	TGTGCCAGCAGTGGCGGGACTAGCGGGACCACGCAGTATTTT
TRBV10-2	TRBD1	-	TRBJ1-5	CASKKGQGMGQPQHF	TGCGCCAGCAAAAAGGGACAGGGTATGGGTCAGCCCCAGCATTTT
TRBV7-8	-	-	TRBJ2-1	CASSLTGYNEQFF	TGTGCCAGCAGCTTAACGGGGTACAATGAGCAGTTCTTC
TRBV10-3	TRBD2	-	TRBJ2-5	CAISWGGTSDQETQYF	TGTGCCATCAGTTGGGGAGGGACTTCGGATCAAGAGACCCAGTACTTC
TRBV4-1	TRBD2	-	TRBJ2-7	CASSQEGLAAYEQYF	TGCGCCAGCAGCCAAGAGGGGCTAGCGGCCTACGAGCAGTACTTC
TRBV25-1	TRBD1	-	TRBJ1-3	CASRRTGSSGNTIYF	TGTGCCAGCAGACGGACAGGGAGCTCTGGAAACACCATATATTTT
TRBV11-3	-	-	TRBJ2-3	CASSPQSSAGTQYF	TGTGCCAGCAGCCCTCAATCTAGCGCGGGTACGCAGTATTTT
TRBV7-6	-	-	TRBJ2-3	CASSLGSRKDTQYF	TGTGCCAGCAGCTTAGGGAGTCGAAAAGATACGCAGTATTTT
TRBV10-3	-	-	TRBJ2-7	CAITADSTIYEQYF	TGTGCCATCACCGCCGACAGCACTATCTACGAGCAGTACTTC
TRBV10-3	TRBD1	-	TRBJ2-1	CAISEQGDRRFF	TGTGCCATCAGTGAGCAGGGGGACAGGAGGTTCTTC
TRBV7-9	TRBD1	-	TRBJ2-3	CASRQDRGRDTQYF	TGTGCCAGCAGACAAGACAGGGGGCGAGATACGCAGTATTTT
TRBV15	-	-	TRBJ1-4	CATSLSGGSLNEKLFF	TGTGCCACCAGTCTCAGCGGTGGCAGCCTAAATGAAAAACTGTTTTTT
TRBV5-4	TRBD1	few	TRBJ2-4	CASSQGQGASKNIQYF	TGTGCCAGCAGCCAGGGACAGGGGGCGTCCAAAAACATTCAGTACTTC
TRBV9	-	-	TRBJ2-6	CASSKLTATYLSGANVLTF	TGTGCCAGCAGCAAACTGACAGCGACCTATCTCTCTGGGGCCAACGTCCTGACTTTC
TRBV28	-	-	TRBJ1-5	CASSRTGPQPQHF	TGTGCCAGCAGCCGTACAGGGCCCCAGCCCCAGCATTTT
TRBV7-8	-	-	TRBJ1-3	CASSLRRGALNTIYF	TGTGCCAGCAGCTTACGCCGGGGGGCTTTAAACACCATATATTTT
TRBV4-2	TRBD1	-	TRBJ1-5	CASSQVRGQGNQPQHF	TGTGCCAGCAGCCAAGTGAGGGGGCAAGGCAATCAGCCCCAGCATTTT
TRBV9	-	few	TRBJ2-3	CASSVTAGKPTQYF	TGTGCCAGCAGCGTAACGGCGGGAAAGCCTACGCAGTATTTT
TRBV4-2	TRBD1	-	TRBJ1-2	CASSQGVQGRDYGYTF	TGTGCCAGCAGCCAAGGGGTACAGGGGCGAGACTATGGCTACACCTTC
TRBV6-1	-	-	TRBJ1-5	CASKTGANQPQHF	TGTGCCAGCAAGACAGGTGCCAATCAGCCCCAGCATTTT
TRBV12-5	-	-	TRBJ2-1	CASGGYGEQFF	TGTGCTAGTGGGGGCTATGGTGAGCAGTTCTTC
TRBV6-1	-	-	TRBJ2-6	CASGSMAGANVLTF	TGTGCCAGCGGCTCGATGGCTGGGGCCAACGTCCTGACTTTC
TRBV19	-	-	TRBJ1-5	CASSREGDNQPQHF	TGTGCCAGTAGTAGGGAGGGAGACAATCAGCCCCAGCATTTT
TRBV4-1	TRBD2	-	TRBJ2-5	CASSQELAGVQETQYF	TGCGCCAGCAGCCAAGAGCTAGCGGGAGTCCAAGAGACCCAGTACTTC
TRBV4-2	-	few	TRBJ2-7	CASSQEFTRNYEQYF	TGTGCCAGCAGCCAGGAATTCACTAGAAACTACGAGCAGTACTTC
TRBV5-4	TRBD1	-	TRBJ1-1	CASSLRQGGTEAFF	TGTGCCAGCAGCCTGCGACAGGGGGGGACTGAAGCTTTCTTT
TRBV10-2	TRBD2	-	TRBJ2-3	CASATSGRTDTQYF	TGCGCCAGCGCCACTAGCGGGAGGACAGATACGCAGTATTTT
TRBV5-6	TRBD2	-	TRBJ2-3	CASTGGSSSTDTQYF	TGTGCCAGCACCGGCGGGAGTAGTAGCACAGATACGCAGTATTTT
TRBV6-6	TRBD1	few	TRBJ1-1	CASSSWDRAGTEAFF	TGTGCCAGCAGTTCCTGGGACAGGGCGGGCACTGAAGCTTTCTTT
TRBV29-1	TRBD1	-	TRBJ1-5	CSVRDSGDQPQHF	TGCAGCGTCCGGGACAGTGGGGATCAGCCCCAGCATTTT
TRBV28	TRBD2	-	TRBJ2-5	CASSTSGKGVQETQYF	TGTGCCAGCAGTACTAGCGGGAAGGGAGTCCAAGAGACCCAGTACTTC
TRBV28	-	-	TRBJ2-7	CASTGGFPYEQYF	TGTGCCAGCACTGGGGGGTTCCCCTACGAGCAGTACTTC
TRBV29-1	-	-	TRBJ2-7	CSFIGVSYEQYF	TGCAGCTTTATCGGGGTCTCCTACGAGCAGTACTTC
TRBV6-5	-	-	TRBJ1-4	CASRPTGVSNEKLFF	TGTGCCAGCAGGCCGACAGGTGTCTCTAATGAAAAACTGTTTTTT
TRBV29-1	-	-	TRBJ2-1	CSVEFGGSGYNEQFF	TGCAGCGTTGAGTTTGGGGGAAGCGGGTACAATGAGCAGTTCTTC
TRBV7-9	-	-	TRBJ2-7	CASSSQLYEQYF	TGTGCCAGCAGCTCCCAACTCTACGAGCAGTACTTC
TRBV6-4	-	-	TRBJ2-3	CASSDEPSDTQYF	TGTGCCAGCAGTGATGAGCCGTCGGATACGCAGTATTTT
TRBV30	-	-	TRBJ1-1	CASRQVYTEAFF	TGTGCCTCCCGACAGGTTTACACTGAAGCTTTCTTT
TRBV15	-	-	TRBJ2-7	CATSRDTGDEQYF	TGTGCCACCAGCAGAGATACCGGAGACGAGCAGTACTTC
TRBV30	TRBD2	-	TRBJ2-7	CARTRKSSYEQYF	TGTGCCAGGACTAGAAAATCGTCCTACGAGCAGTACTTC